This TCR beta chain appears in the sequencing data of a study of OX40 agonist ivuxolimab in advanced cancers. Study-level information: Dose-escalation patients had hepatocellular carcinoma, melanoma, renal cell or head and neck cancer. Averaging roughly 60 years in age, with a range of roughly 20 to 80, the cohort was approximately 83% male.

The method was immunoSEQ multiplex PCR; TCRdb's version includes in-frame clones alone and lacks a portion of them. The data show roughly 100,000 clones, with approximately 80% seen just once and about 6% held by the top ten. CDR1 MNHNY and CDR2 SVGAGI come from the germline V gene (reference sequence). This CDR3 region has 15 residues. V gave up 6 bases and J gave up 6 bases; unmatched junction bases: 10. It was autoimmune disease history or systemic immunosuppression that excluded patients. A few counts support this clone. Sample: CD4+ or CD8+ T cells sorted from blood, taken in a trial of the OX40 agonist ivuxolimab. The clonotype originates from an adult with an advanced solid tumor such as melanoma, head and neck, liver or kidney cancer. The chain links TRBV6-6 to TRBJ1-5; 8 nucleotides align to TRBD1. CDR3 sequence reads: CASRVGGQGAQPQHF. CDR3 DNA: TGTGCCAGCAGGGTCGGTGGACAGGGTGCTCAGCCCCAGCATTTT.